These 19 T cell receptor beta chains share one sample of origin, sequenced in a study of human T cells and chemical hapten exposure. Using its own MiXCR run on the RACE reads, TCRdb lists one record per CDR3 protein. The data show nearly 85,000 distinct CDR3 sequences, more than 9% seen once. Indicated time point: patch test 2, 6 weeks after DPC sensitization. Specified treatment: therapeutic diphenylcyclopropenone sensitization with weekly scalp DPC. Material: whole blood, obtained in connection with sensitization to the hapten diphenylcyclopropenone (DPC). The receptors come from a young man with alopecia areata. Some clones in this sample may be carry-over from other donors' samples.

This chain links TRBV7-6 with TRBJ2-7, with 8 bases matching TRBD1. V lost 4 bases to trimming and J lost 1 base; unmatched junction nucleotides: 6. CDR3 length: 15 residues. The V gene's germline CDR1 is SGHVS and CDR2 FNYEAQ. The CDR3 sequence is CASSSGQALSYEQYV. CDR3 sequence (DNA): TGTGCCAGCAGCTCGGGACAGGCCTTATCCTACGAGCAGTACGTC.

This clonotype has at least ten counts. CDR3 coding DNA: TGCAGCGTTCTGTTCGGGGGAGGGGCAGATACGCAGTATTTT. Amino acids: CSVLFGGGADTQYF. The rearrangement links TRBV29-1 to TRBJ2-3; 7 nucleotides align to TRBD2. From germline, CDR1 is SQVTM and CDR2 ANQGSEA. The ends lost 5 bases at V and 4 bases at J; junction bases unmatched: 9. This CDR3 has 14 residues.

This clonotype was seen many times. CDR3 sequence (DNA): TGTGCCAGCAGAGTTACAGCTAACTATGGCTACACCTTC. This gives the protein CASRVTANYGYTF. This chain connects TRBV7-2 to TRBJ1-2; the D is unclear. The CDR3 contains 13 residues. The V end lost 6 bases, the J end lost 0 bases, and 8 bases lay between the germline ends. In germline, CDR1 is SGHTA, CDR2 FQGNSA.

This clonotype was found a few times. The J gene is TRBJ2-7, the V gene TRBV7-6; 9 bases agree with TRBD1. Per germline, CDR1 SGHVS and CDR2 FNYEAQ. CDR3 size: 15 residues. Germline trimming cut 5 bases from V and 0 bases from J; bases unmatched to any gene: 5. CDR3 sequence reads: CASSTGQGSSYEQYV. As DNA, the CDR3 is TGTGCCAGCAGCACCGGACAGGGGAGCTCCTACGAGCAGTACGTC.

This chain uses TRBV6-2 or TRBV6-3 with TRBJ2-7; the D is unclear. CDR1 MNHEY and CDR2 SVGEGT come from the germline V gene. Trimming removed 4 bases from V and 2 bases from J, with 12 bases in between. The CDR3 is 14 residues long. CDR3 region: CASSSGSVTYEQYV. The CDR3 nucleotides are TGTGCCAGCAGTTCCGGCAGCGTAACCTACGAGCAGTACGTC.

This clonotype was detected only a few times. CDR3 region: CASRKRTVNTGELFF. In DNA, the CDR3 is TGTGCCAGCAGGAAAAGGACAGTGAACACCGGGGAGCTGTTTTTT. V and J are TRBV5-6 and TRBJ2-2, with TRBD1 as a possible D gene (6 bases). CDR1 is SGHDT, CDR2 YYEEEE, per germline. V lost 5 bases and J lost 1, with 12 bases in between. The CDR3 runs to 15 residues. The full variable domain, its missing parts supplied by reference TRBV5-6 and TRBJ2-2, is DAGVTQSPTHLIKTRGQQVTLRCSPKSGHDTVSWYQQALGQGPQFIFQYYEEEERQRGNFPDRFSGHQFPNYSSELNVNALLLGDSALYLCASRKRTVNTGELFFGEGSRLTVL.

In its sample, this clonotype was seen a few times. This sequence joins TRBV12-3 or TRBV12-4 and TRBJ1-2, with D unresolved. The CDR3 is made up of 11 amino acids. The germline V and J ends were trimmed by 5 bases and 8 bases, with 9 bases remaining between them. The CDR3: CASSRHDGYTF. The DNA of the CDR3 is TGTGCCAGCAGTCGTCACGACGGCTACACCTTC.

The chain is built from TRBV29-1 and TRBJ2-6; D not resolved. The CDR3 contains 13 residues. V shed 4 bases and J shed 0 bases, with 4 bases lying between them. The germline V gene encodes CDR1 SQVTM and CDR2 ANQGSEA. The CDR3 DNA reads as TGCAGCGTTGGAATCTCTGGGGCCAACGTCCTGACTTTC. Protein sequence: CSVGISGANVLTF.

This clonotype turned up a few times. The chain couples TRBV6-1 to TRBJ1-2; TRBD1 matches at 7 bases. This CDR3 has 17 residues. The germline CDR1 and CDR2 sequences are MNHNS and SASEGT. The V segment lost 4 bases and the J segment 0 bases; nucleotides outside the gene matches: 11. The CDR3, as DNA: TGTGCCAGCAGTGCGGGACAGTCCCCTCTAGCTAACTATGGCTACACCTTC. Protein: CASSAGQSPLANYGYTF.

V usage is TRBV6-6 and J usage is TRBJ1-1, with no clear D. Trimming took off 7 bases at V and 2 bases at J, with 11 bases between the two ends. CDR1 and CDR2 (germline): MNHNY, SVGAGI (reference sequence). The CDR3 runs to 13 residues. CDR3 sequence reads: CASITLVNTEAFF. The CDR3 coding sequence is TGTGCCAGCATCACTTTAGTAAACACTGAAGCTTTCTTT.

The table lists this clonotype with many counts. The chain is built from TRBV20-1 and TRBJ2-3, with D perhaps matching TRBD1 (5 bases). V lost 1 base and J 0 bases, leaving 11 bases between the germline ends. The length of the CDR3 is 15 residues. Germline CDR1 and CDR2: DFQATT and SNEGSKA (reference sequence). CDR3 sequence reads: CSARGPRASTDTQYF. CDR3 in DNA: TGCAGTGCTAGAGGCCCCAGGGCTAGCACAGATACGCAGTATTTT.

The sample holds many counts of this clonotype. V usage is TRBV24-1 and J usage is TRBJ1-1; D uncertain. Germline-derived CDR1 and CDR2 are KGHDR and SFDVKD. The V gene lost 9 bases and the J gene lost 1 base, with 8 bases spanning the gap. This CDR3 region has 12 residues. This CDR3 reads CATRAANTEAFF. The CDR3 bases are TGTGCCACCCGAGCTGCGAACACTGAAGCTTTCTTT.

This clonotype has at least ten counts. The genes are TRBV5-4 and TRBJ2-3, with D tentatively TRBD1 (5 bases). This CDR3 has 14 residues. Between the trimmed V and J ends, which lost 1 base and 3 bases, there was a span of 9 bases. Germline V gene lookup returns CDR1 SGHNT and CDR2 YYREEE (reference sequence). The DNA of the CDR3 is TGTGCCAGCAGCTTGTACAGGCTGACAGATACGCAGTATTTT. Amino acid sequence: CASSLYRLTDTQYF.

This clonotype was seen a few times. This chain joins TRBV7-9 and TRBJ1-1; TRBD1 might be the D (5 bases). The germline V gene has CDR1 SEHNR and CDR2 FQNEAQ (reference sequence). V was cut by 1 base and J by 11 bases, with 26 bases left in between. This CDR3 is built from 17 residues. The CDR3 nucleotides read TGTGCCAGCAGCTTAGAGGTTTTAATATTTGGGGCGCCGGACGCTTTCTTT. This codes for CASSLEVLIFGAPDAFF.

This clonotype has at least ten counts. The chain uses TRBV4-3 and TRBJ1-1; TRBD1 might be the D (5 bases). V was clipped by 4 bases and J by 4 bases, with 28 bases between them. Germline CDR1 and CDR2: LGHNA and YSLEER. The CDR3 has 19 amino acids. The CDR3, as DNA: TGCGCCAGCAGCCGATTTTCCGGGATGAAATCCGGGGGGGGCACTGAAGCTTTCTTT. It is translated as CASSRFSGMKSGGGTEAFF.

This clonotype occurred a few times. V is TRBV18 and J is TRBJ2-7; 7 bases are a match to TRBD1. Trimming cost V 3 bases and J 6 bases; bases outside gene matches: 8. The CDR3 runs to 14 residues. The V gene's germline CDR1 is KGHSH and CDR2 LQKENI. The CDR3 loop reads CASSPETGFGEQYV. For the CDR3, the DNA is TGTGCCAGCTCACCCGAGACAGGGTTCGGCGAGCAGTACGTC.

This clonotype has ten or more counts. The gene calls are TRBV7-9 and TRBJ2-5, with D possibly TRBD1 on 5 matching bases. Looked up from germline, CDR1 is SEHNR and CDR2 is FQNEAQ (reference sequence). The CDR3 has 13 residues. V dropped 5 bases and J dropped 2 bases, with 9 bases sitting between them. CDR3 loop: CASSATAQETQYF. The CDR3 region has the DNA TGTGCCAGCAGCGCGACAGCACAAGAGACCCAGTACTTC.

The chain uses TRBV6-2 or TRBV6-3 and TRBJ1-5; perhaps TRBD1 as D (5 bases). Germline V CDR1 and CDR2: MNHEY, SVGEGT. The ends were cut back, 0 bases at V and 6 bases at J, with 27 bases in the middle. This CDR3 comprises 20 residues. Here the CDR3 reads CASSYSDFKLRRDAVQPQHF. In nucleotides, the CDR3 is TGTGCCAGCAGTTACTCGGATTTTAAACTCCGCAGGGATGCGGTTCAGCCCCAGCATTTT.

The chain couples TRBV5-1 to TRBJ1-1; D unresolved. Trimming stripped 0 bases from V and 0 bases from J, with 9 bases between. Germline values: CDR1 SGHRS, CDR2 YFSETQ. This CDR3 spans 15 amino acids. CDR3 DNA: TGCGCCAGCAGCTTGGCCGTCGGAATGAACACTGAAGCTTTCTTT. It specifies CASSLAVGMNTEAFF.